Sequencing of this TCR beta chain was carried out in a study of blood T cell repertoires in COVID-19. Study at large: Whether acute or convalescent, the COVID-19 samples came from the United States, Italy and Spain. T cells, B-cell-depleted T cells, or PBMCs provided the cDNA or gDNA that served as material.

The CDR3 runs to 16 residues. Germline CDR1 and CDR2: SGHAT and FQNNGV. Trimming took 4 bases from V and 2 from J; bases not matched to a gene: 11. As originally analysed: It was from reference gene primer amplification that nucleated cell counts were estimated. The protocol was immunoSEQ multiplex PCR, while the TCRdb copy is restricted to in-frame clones and leaves out a portion. That table supplies the V and J calls and clone size; D and trimming were determined from the DNA. The repertoire consists of 180,000 or so clones, with about 90% occurring once and the leading ten covering roughly 2.5%. The receptor was derived from a man aged 40-49 years with active or convalescent COVID-19. Sequenced material: peripheral blood. The chain is built from TRBV11-2 and TRBJ2-7; 7 nucleotides agree with TRBD1. CDR3 DNA: TGTGCCAGCAGCTCGCCCTTCCGACAGGGCGCCTACGAGCAGTACTTC. Encoded protein: CASSSPFRQGAYEQYF.